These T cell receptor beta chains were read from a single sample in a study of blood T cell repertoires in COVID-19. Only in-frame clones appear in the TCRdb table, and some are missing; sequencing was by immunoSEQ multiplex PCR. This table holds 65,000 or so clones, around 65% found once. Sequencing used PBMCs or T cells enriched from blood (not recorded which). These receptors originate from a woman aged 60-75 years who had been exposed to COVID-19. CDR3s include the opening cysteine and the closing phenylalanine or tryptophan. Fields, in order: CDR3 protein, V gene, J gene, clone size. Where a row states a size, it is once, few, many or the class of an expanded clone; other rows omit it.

cdr3_aa: CASSFGQTHGYTF
v_call: TRBV5-5
j_call: TRBJ1-2
clone_size: .

cdr3_aa: CSALTQAFF
v_call: TRBV20-1
j_call: TRBJ1-1
clone_size: .

cdr3_aa: CASSVGTDKETQYF
v_call: TRBV9
j_call: TRBJ2-5
clone_size: .

cdr3_aa: CAWSVAVNYGYTF
v_call: TRBV30
j_call: TRBJ1-2
clone_size: .

cdr3_aa: CAWSAGGETDTQYF
v_call: TRBV30
j_call: TRBJ2-3
clone_size: .

cdr3_aa: CASSLDSLYGYTF
v_call: TRBV28
j_call: TRBJ1-2
clone_size: .

cdr3_aa: CATRASGGAAYEQYF
v_call: TRBV10-3
j_call: TRBJ2-7
clone_size: .

cdr3_aa: CAWSSSGGNQPQHF
v_call: TRBV30
j_call: TRBJ1-5
clone_size: .

cdr3_aa: CASSPAGARGYTF
v_call: TRBV7-3
j_call: TRBJ1-2
clone_size: few

cdr3_aa: CASSDDGKAFF
v_call: TRBV10-1
j_call: TRBJ1-1
clone_size: .

cdr3_aa: CASSLRGGPRDYGYTF
v_call: TRBV28
j_call: TRBJ1-2
clone_size: many

cdr3_aa: CASKRGSSYNEQFF
v_call: TRBV19
j_call: TRBJ2-1
clone_size: .

cdr3_aa: CASSVSSGTRSYEQYF
v_call: TRBV5-1
j_call: TRBJ2-7
clone_size: .

cdr3_aa: CASSLGTGRDSPLHF
v_call: TRBV5-1
j_call: TRBJ1-6
clone_size: .

cdr3_aa: CSTSAGDRDGYTF
v_call: TRBV29-1
j_call: TRBJ1-2
clone_size: .

cdr3_aa: CASRPSGQLNTGELFF
v_call: TRBV28
j_call: TRBJ2-2
clone_size: once

cdr3_aa: CASSRLTGGYTEAFF
v_call: TRBV28
j_call: TRBJ1-1
clone_size: .

cdr3_aa: CASSLAGGSPLHF
v_call: TRBV7-9
j_call: TRBJ1-6
clone_size: few

cdr3_aa: CASSIKGEETQYF
v_call: TRBV18
j_call: TRBJ2-5
clone_size: few

cdr3_aa: CASSYSTGGAANEKLFF
v_call: TRBV6-2/TRBV6-3
j_call: TRBJ1-4
clone_size: .

cdr3_aa: CASSLRLAGGDEQFF
v_call: TRBV5-4
j_call: TRBJ2-1
clone_size: .

cdr3_aa: CASAGQGGREQYF
v_call: TRBV11-2
j_call: TRBJ2-7
clone_size: .

cdr3_aa: CASSRGTSGRTGNEQFF
v_call: TRBV5-1
j_call: TRBJ2-1
clone_size: once

cdr3_aa: CASSGGAGVPDTQYF
v_call: TRBV6-2/TRBV6-3
j_call: TRBJ2-3
clone_size: .

cdr3_aa: CATSTSGNTIYF
v_call: TRBV24-1
j_call: TRBJ1-3
clone_size: .

cdr3_aa: CASSLRLIWDRDNSPLHF
v_call: TRBV28
j_call: TRBJ1-6
clone_size: once

cdr3_aa: CASSLDTGINEQFF
v_call: TRBV5-1
j_call: TRBJ2-1
clone_size: .

cdr3_aa: CASSSARSTSTDTQYF
v_call: TRBV5-1
j_call: TRBJ2-3
clone_size: .

cdr3_aa: CAWSVSTDTQYF
v_call: TRBV30
j_call: TRBJ2-3
clone_size: few

cdr3_aa: CASSPQAGAGYNEQFF
v_call: TRBV18
j_call: TRBJ2-1
clone_size: .

cdr3_aa: CASSSRSAQETQYF
v_call: TRBV6-5
j_call: TRBJ2-5
clone_size: .

cdr3_aa: CASSFSSGGLYEQYF
v_call: TRBV5-4
j_call: TRBJ2-7
clone_size: .

cdr3_aa: CATRDYRGELFF
v_call: TRBV5-4
j_call: TRBJ2-2
clone_size: few

cdr3_aa: CATKGGTTDTQYF
v_call: TRBV24-1
j_call: TRBJ2-3
clone_size: .

cdr3_aa: CASSRAGGQGMEKLFF
v_call: TRBV5-4
j_call: TRBJ1-4
clone_size: .

cdr3_aa: CASSFFWTEQFF
v_call: TRBV12-3/TRBV12-4
j_call: TRBJ2-1
clone_size: .

cdr3_aa: CAWSIGGGSEAFF
v_call: TRBV30
j_call: TRBJ1-1
clone_size: .

cdr3_aa: CASSRGQGNTEAFF
v_call: TRBV14
j_call: TRBJ1-1
clone_size: .

cdr3_aa: CASSPPGTGMREQYF
v_call: TRBV14
j_call: TRBJ2-7
clone_size: .

cdr3_aa: CASSNRVGNQPQHF
v_call: TRBV6-4
j_call: TRBJ1-5
clone_size: .

cdr3_aa: CASSDKGAWQPQHF
v_call: TRBV3-1/TRBV3-2
j_call: TRBJ1-5
clone_size: .

cdr3_aa: CASSLDWRAEAFF
v_call: TRBV6-5
j_call: TRBJ1-1
clone_size: few

cdr3_aa: CASSQDLTPGTGINGYTF
v_call: TRBV4-3
j_call: TRBJ1-2
clone_size: .

cdr3_aa: CAWSKKQGEAFF
v_call: TRBV30
j_call: TRBJ1-1
clone_size: .

cdr3_aa: CASSSGGVVYGYTF
v_call: TRBV5-6
j_call: TRBJ1-2
clone_size: .

cdr3_aa: CASSPDRDLYGYTF
v_call: TRBV5-6
j_call: TRBJ1-2
clone_size: .

cdr3_aa: CASSPRSGSSYNEQFF
v_call: TRBV6-6
j_call: TRBJ2-1
clone_size: .

cdr3_aa: CSVTLSGGRDTQYF
v_call: TRBV29-1
j_call: TRBJ2-3
clone_size: .

cdr3_aa: CASSSFRGDTEAFF
v_call: TRBV5-1
j_call: TRBJ1-1
clone_size: .

cdr3_aa: CASSLAGMDGYTF
v_call: TRBV9
j_call: TRBJ1-2
clone_size: .

cdr3_aa: CASSLRQMNTGELFF
v_call: TRBV3-1/TRBV3-2
j_call: TRBJ2-2
clone_size: .

cdr3_aa: CATSRTGEQPQHF
v_call: TRBV15
j_call: TRBJ1-5
clone_size: few

cdr3_aa: CASSLRGQGNTIYF
v_call: TRBV5-1
j_call: TRBJ1-3
clone_size: .

cdr3_aa: CASSRQGRDEQFF
v_call: TRBV6-2/TRBV6-3
j_call: TRBJ2-1
clone_size: many

cdr3_aa: CASSSGLAGNNEQFF
v_call: TRBV5-1
j_call: TRBJ2-1
clone_size: .